These T cell receptor beta chains were read from a single sample in a study of T cells in Graves' hyperthyroidism and ophthalmopathy. TCRdb fed the multiplex PCR reads into MiXCR, producing one record per CDR3 protein. The sample holds about 200,000 distinct CDR3 sequences, about 17% seen once. The specimen was blood. The receptor source for this set is a man between 35 and 55 years old with Graves' hyperthyroidism. Each CDR3 is given with its conserved first and last residue. The D gene is left open where the match is weak. Clone size, where shown, is once, few, many, or a class for clones that have expanded.

>-|14|TRBJ2-7|TRBV11-2|many
TGTGCCAGCAGCCCGGGACCGAGTTCCTACGAGCAGTACTTC
CASSPGPSSYEQYF
>-|19|TRBJ2-1|TRBV19|few
TGTGCCAGTAGCATGAGTTTTGGGGGCGTGGGGGCTGATTCTAATGAGCAGTTCTTC
CASSMSFGGVGADSNEQFF
>-|17|TRBJ2-1|TRBV6-1|many
TGTGCCACCAGTACAGGAGCTTCTTCGAGCTCCTACAATGAGCAGTTCTTC
CATSTGASSSSYNEQFF
>-|14|TRBJ2-7|TRBV28|many
TGTGCCAGCAGTTCGCGGGGCCTAACCTACGAGCAGTACTTC
CASSSRGLTYEQYF
>-|14|TRBJ1-4|TRBV30|many
TGTGCCTGGACCCCCGGGCTCCCGGGTGAAAAACTGTTTTTT
CAWTPGLPGEKLFF
>-|13|TRBJ1-3|TRBV9|many
TGTGCCAGCAGCGGGGTATCTGGAAACACCATATATTTT
CASSGVSGNTIYF
>-|15|TRBJ2-3|TRBV20-1|many
TGCAGTGCTAGAGATGGAGGGGACACCACAGATACGCAGTATTTT
CSARDGGDTTDTQYF
>-|13|TRBJ1-4|TRBV30|many
TGTGCCTGGAGTGTTGCTTGGGGGGAAAAACTGTTTTTT
CAWSVAWGEKLFF
>-|17|TRBJ2-1|TRBV18|-
TGTGCCAGCTCACCCCCGGGTAGCACCCGCTCCTACAATGAGCAGTTCTTC
CASSPPGSTRSYNEQFF
>-|16|TRBJ2-7|TRBV4-2|many
TGTGCCAGCAGCCAAGAAGATTCCGGGGGCTCCTACGAGCAGTACTTC
CASSQEDSGGSYEQYF
>TRBD1|13|TRBJ1-1|TRBV10-2|-
TGCGCCAGTAGACAGGGGGCAGCCACTGAAGCTTTCTTT
CASRQGAATEAFF
>TRBD2|14|TRBJ2-3|TRBV2|few
TGTGCCGGGGGACTAGCGGGGGGGCAAGATACGCAGTATTTT
CAGGLAGGQDTQYF
>-|11|TRBJ2-1|TRBV12-5|few
TGTGCTAGTGGACAGGGCCCCGAGCAGTTCTTC
CASGQGPEQFF
>TRBD1|15|TRBJ2-4|TRBV5-1|many
TGCGCCAGCAGCCTAAGGACAGGGGGAAATGACATTCAGTACTTC
CASSLRTGGNDIQYF
>TRBD1|12|TRBJ1-5|TRBV29-1|-
TGCAGCGTTGCTACAGGGGGAAAGCCCCAGCATTTT
CSVATGGKPQHF
>TRBD2|16|TRBJ2-5|TRBV25-1|-
TGTGCCAGCAGTGACGGTGGCGGGGGACCGAAAGAGACCCAGTACTTC
CASSDGGGGPKETQYF
>TRBD2|15|TRBJ2-1|TRBV20-1|-
TGCAGTGCTAGTCCGGGAACTAGCGGGGGTTATGAGCAGTTCTTC
CSASPGTSGGYEQFF
>TRBD2|16|TRBJ2-3|TRBV5-8|many
TGTGCCAGCAGCTTGGCCGCGAGCGGGGACGGAGATACGCAGTATTTT
CASSLAASGDGDTQYF
>-|18|TRBJ2-3|TRBV7-9|many
TGTGCCAGCAGCTCCATCAGGACAGAAGATTATAGCACAGATACGCAGTATTTT
CASSSIRTEDYSTDTQYF
>TRBD2|15|TRBJ2-7|TRBV20-1|many
TGCAGTGCTAGAGATCCAGCGGGGGCCACCTACGAGCAGTACTTC
CSARDPAGATYEQYF
>TRBD1|15|TRBJ2-7|TRBV5-1|-
TGCGCCAGCAGCTTGGTTGCGACAGGGGGTCCCGAGCAGTACTTC
CASSLVATGGPEQYF
>-|12|TRBJ2-5|TRBV30|-
TGTGCCTGGAGTGTAAGTCAAGAGACCCAGTACTTC
CAWSVSQETQYF
>-|8|TRBJ2-4|TRBV20-1|few
TGCAGTGCTAGTATCAGGTACTTC
CSASIRYF
>-|16|TRBJ2-1|TRBV6-1|many
TGTGCCAGCACCAAGAGCGTTTACATAGGCCGGAATGAGCAGTTCTTC
CASTKSVYIGRNEQFF
>-|13|TRBJ1-2|TRBV6-1|few
TGTGCCACTGTACCGGGCAGCTACTATGGCTACACCTTC
CATVPGSYYGYTF
>TRBD1|14|TRBJ1-4|TRBV4-3|few
TGCGCCAGCAGCCGGGACAGCTTAGGCGTAAAACTGTTTTTT
CASSRDSLGVKLFF
>-|12|TRBJ2-7|TRBV6-5|-
TGTGCCAGCAGTTACTTCGGTCGCGAGCAGTACTTC
CASSYFGREQYF
>-|14|TRBJ2-7|TRBV7-8|many
TGTGCCAGCAGCCTCTGGAGGGTGTCTCGCGAGCAGTACTTC
CASSLWRVSREQYF
>-|13|TRBJ2-2|TRBV6-1|many
TGTGCCAGCAAGGGAAGGGGTGCCGGGGAGCTGTTTTTT
CASKGRGAGELFF
>TRBD1|15|TRBJ1-1|TRBV12-3/TRBV12-4|-
TGTGCCAGCAGTCAACAGGGGGCGTCGTTCACTGAAGCTTTCTTT
CASSQQGASFTEAFF
>TRBD1|15|TRBJ2-5|TRBV5-8|few
TGTGCCAGCAGCGCCCCCGGGACAGCTCACGAGACCCAGTACTTC
CASSAPGTAHETQYF
>-|14|TRBJ1-2|TRBV28|many
TGTGCCAGCAGTTTGCTGAGGTTAGGGCATGGCTACACCTTC
CASSLLRLGHGYTF
>-|14|TRBJ2-7|TRBV12-3/TRBV12-4|many
TGTGCCAGCACCCGAGATACGGCTTCCTACGAGCAGTACTTC
CASTRDTASYEQYF
>-|12|TRBJ2-3|TRBV5-5|few
TGTGCCAGCAGCTTGGCCGTCGATACGCAGTATTTT
CASSLAVDTQYF
>TRBD1|17|TRBJ1-1|TRBV28|-
TGTGCCAGCTCACCATATCTTAGGACAGGGGGCGTCACTGAAGCTTTCTTT
CASSPYLRTGGVTEAFF
>TRBD1|15|TRBJ1-1|TRBV7-8|many
TGTGCCAGCAGCCCCAGAACAGGGGACCCCACTGAAGCTTTCTTT
CASSPRTGDPTEAFF
>-|13|TRBJ1-1|TRBV20-1|-
TGCAGTGCTAGAGATTGGGTTGTCACTGAAGCTTTCTTT
CSARDWVVTEAFF
>TRBD1|15|TRBJ2-7|TRBV28|many
TGTGCCAGCAGTCCCAACAGGGGGCGAGGAACCGAGCAGTACTTC
CASSPNRGRGTEQYF
>-|15|TRBJ1-4|TRBV20-1|many
TGCAGTGCTAGAGATCGGAGGGGCGAGGATGAAAAACTGTTTTTT
CSARDRRGEDEKLFF
>-|13|TRBJ2-7|TRBV6-1|-
TGTGCCACCAAATGGGGGGAAGCCTACGAGCAGTACTTC
CATKWGEAYEQYF
>-|14|TRBJ2-7|TRBV18|-
TGTGCCAGCTCACCGGGACGGCGACACTACGAGCAGTACTTC
CASSPGRRHYEQYF
>TRBD1|15|TRBJ1-1|TRBV6-2/TRBV6-3|many
TGTGCCAGCAGTGGACAGGGGGGCTTGAACACTGAAGCTTTCTTT
CASSGQGGLNTEAFF
>TRBD2|15|TRBJ2-1|TRBV7-2|many
TGTGCCAGCAGCCCGGGACTAGCGGGTTACAATGAGCAGTTCTTC
CASSPGLAGYNEQFF
>TRBD2|16|TRBJ2-7|TRBV13|many
TGTGCCAGCAGCATAACGGGCCTAGCGGGTGCCTACGAGCAGTACTTC
CASSITGLAGAYEQYF
>TRBD2|14|TRBJ2-7|TRBV18|many
TGTGCCAGCTCACCATTAGCGGGACCCTACGAGCAGTACTTC
CASSPLAGPYEQYF
>TRBD1|14|TRBJ1-2|TRBV2|few
TGTGCCAGCAGAACCGGGACAGGGGGCCGTGGCTACACCTTC
CASRTGTGGRGYTF
>-|14|TRBJ2-3|TRBV20-1|medium-sized
TGCAGTGCAACTAAACCGGGGGGCACAGATACGCAGTATTTT
CSATKPGGTDTQYF
>-|18|TRBJ2-7|TRBV9|few
TGTGCCAGCAGCGCAACAAAGACGTCGCCAGGGTGGAGCTACGAGCAGTACTTC
CASSATKTSPGWSYEQYF
>-|13|TRBJ2-5|TRBV29-1|many
TGCAGCGTGTCCCGGGACTCGCAAGAGACCCAGTACTTC
CSVSRDSQETQYF
>TRBD2|15|TRBJ2-7|TRBV7-2|many
TGTGCCAGCAGCATCCGACTAGCGGGGGCCTACGAGCAGTACTTC
CASSIRLAGAYEQYF
>TRBD2|15|TRBJ2-5|TRBV5-1|few
TGCGCCAGCAGCTTGACTCCTAGCGGGGAAGAGACCCAGTACTTC
CASSLTPSGEETQYF
>TRBD2|14|TRBJ2-1|TRBV7-9|many
TGTGCCAGCAGCATTAGCGGGGGCTCTAGTGAGCAGTTCTTC
CASSISGGSSEQFF